This section outlines one TCR beta chain sequence together with its context. The data originate from a study of cytomegalovirus exposure and HLA in healthy donors. This PCR relied on a set of 60 Vbeta primers and 13 Jbeta primers. Method: immunoSEQ multiplex PCR; TCRdb's copy keeps in-frame clones and lacks some. The sample holds roughly 60,000 clones, around two thirds seen once. V lost 6 bases, J lost 5 bases, and 12 bases stayed unmatched. This CDR3 contains 15 residues. This rearrangement joins TRBV6-7 to TRBJ1-2, with 7 bases aligning to TRBD1. TRBV6-7 is an ORF, with its function uncertain. This TCR was recovered from a woman between 55 and 75 years old in good health and CMV-seropositive. Sequencing was done on a sample of PBMCs. The chain's CDR3 is CASSHDDRDPYGYTF. The CDR3 DNA is TGTGCCAGCAGCCACGACGACAGGGACCCGTATGGCTACACCTTC.